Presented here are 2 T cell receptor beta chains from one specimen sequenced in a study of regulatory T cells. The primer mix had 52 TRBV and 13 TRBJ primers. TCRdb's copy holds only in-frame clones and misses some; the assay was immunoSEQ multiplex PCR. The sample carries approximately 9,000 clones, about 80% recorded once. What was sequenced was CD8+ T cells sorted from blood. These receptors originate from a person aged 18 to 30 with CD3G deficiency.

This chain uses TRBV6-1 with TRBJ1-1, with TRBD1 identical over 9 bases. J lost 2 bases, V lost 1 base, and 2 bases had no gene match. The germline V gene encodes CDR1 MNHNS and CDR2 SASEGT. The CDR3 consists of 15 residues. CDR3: CASSEGTGANTEAFF. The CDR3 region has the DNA TGTGCCAGCAGTGAAGGGACAGGGGCTAACACTGAAGCTTTCTTT.

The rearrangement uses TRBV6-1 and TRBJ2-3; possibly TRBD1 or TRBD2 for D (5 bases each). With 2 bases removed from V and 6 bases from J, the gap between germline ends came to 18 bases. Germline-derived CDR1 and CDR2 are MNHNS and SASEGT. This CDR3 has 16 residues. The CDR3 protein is CASSESPGAGTDTQYF. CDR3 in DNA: TGTGCCAGCAGTGAAAGCCCCGGAGCAGGGACGGATACGCAGTATTTT.